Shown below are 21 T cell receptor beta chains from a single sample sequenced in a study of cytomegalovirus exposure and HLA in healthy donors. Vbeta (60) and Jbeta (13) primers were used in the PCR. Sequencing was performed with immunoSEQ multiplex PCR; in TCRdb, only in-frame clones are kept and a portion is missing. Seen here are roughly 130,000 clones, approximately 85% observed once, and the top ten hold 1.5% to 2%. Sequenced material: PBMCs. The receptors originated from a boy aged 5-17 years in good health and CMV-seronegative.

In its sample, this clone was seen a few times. CDR3 bases: TGCGCCAGCAGCTTGCGACAGTTTAATGAAAAACTGTTTTTT. It specifies CASSLRQFNEKLFF. V is TRBV5-1 and J is TRBJ1-4; maybe TRBD1 (5 bases). The CDR3 runs to 14 residues. V was shortened by 1 base and J by 4 bases, with 8 bases between the two germline ends. CDR1 SGHRS and CDR2 YFSETQ come from the germline V gene.

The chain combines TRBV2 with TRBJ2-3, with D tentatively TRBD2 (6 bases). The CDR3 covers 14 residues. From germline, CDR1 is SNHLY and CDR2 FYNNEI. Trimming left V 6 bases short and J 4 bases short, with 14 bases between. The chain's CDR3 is CASRKRLESDTQYF. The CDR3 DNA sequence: TGTGCCAGCAGGAAGCGACTAGAATCAGATACGCAGTATTTT.

CDR3 DNA: TGTGCCAGCAGCGTAGAAGCGGAGAACACTGAAGCTTTCTTT. Amino acid sequence: CASSVEAENTEAFF. This sequence joins TRBV9 and TRBJ1-1; D gene ambiguous. V was pared by 0 bases and J by 1 base, with 7 bases between. Per germline, CDR1 SGDLS and CDR2 YYNGEE. The CDR3 consists of 14 residues.

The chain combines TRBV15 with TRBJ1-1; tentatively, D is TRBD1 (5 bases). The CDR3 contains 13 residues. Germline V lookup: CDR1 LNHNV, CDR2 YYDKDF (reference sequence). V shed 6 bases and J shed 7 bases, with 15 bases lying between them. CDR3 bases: TGTGCCACCAGGGACAATCCAACAGGTGAAGCTTTCTTT. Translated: CATRDNPTGEAFF.

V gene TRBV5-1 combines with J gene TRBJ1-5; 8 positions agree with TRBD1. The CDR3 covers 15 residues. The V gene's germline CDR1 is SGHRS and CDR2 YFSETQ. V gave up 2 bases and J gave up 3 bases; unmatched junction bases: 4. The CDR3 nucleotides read TGCGCCAGCAGCTTACAGGGGGGTAACAATCAGCCCCAGCATTTT. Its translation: CASSLQGGNNQPQHF. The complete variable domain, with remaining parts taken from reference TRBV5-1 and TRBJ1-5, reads KAGVTQTPRYLIKTRGQQVTLSCSPISGHRSVSWYQQTPGQGLQFLFEYFSETQRNKGNFPGRFSGRQFSNSRSEMNVSTLELGDSALYLCASSLQGGNNQPQHFGDGTRLSIL.

The DNA for the CDR3 is TGTGCCAGCAACCGAAAGGGGAATACGCAGTATTTT. It encodes CASNRKGNTQYF. The J gene is TRBJ2-3, the V gene TRBV6-1; TRBD1 might be the D (5 bases). Trimming removed 7 bases at V and 7 bases at J, with 12 bases between. Germline CDR1 and CDR2: MNHNS and SASEGT. CDR3 length: 12 residues.

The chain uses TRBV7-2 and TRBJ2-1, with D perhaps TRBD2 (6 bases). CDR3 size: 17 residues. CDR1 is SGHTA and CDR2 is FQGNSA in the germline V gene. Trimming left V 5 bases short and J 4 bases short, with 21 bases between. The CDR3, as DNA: TGTGCCAGCAGCATTAAGGGAGGCTTCTCCCCTTACAATGAGCAGTTCTTC. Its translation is CASSIKGGFSPYNEQFF.

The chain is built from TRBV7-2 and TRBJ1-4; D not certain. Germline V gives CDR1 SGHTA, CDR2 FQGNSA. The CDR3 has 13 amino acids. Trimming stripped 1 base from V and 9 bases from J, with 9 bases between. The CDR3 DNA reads TGTGCCAGCAGCTTAGGCATGGAGAAAAAACTGTTTTTT. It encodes CASSLGMEKKLFF.

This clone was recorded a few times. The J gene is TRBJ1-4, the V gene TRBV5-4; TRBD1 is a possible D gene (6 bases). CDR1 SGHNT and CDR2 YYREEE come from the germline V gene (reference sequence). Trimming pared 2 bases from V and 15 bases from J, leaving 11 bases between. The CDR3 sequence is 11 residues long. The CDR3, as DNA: TGTGCCAGCAGCTTTCAGGGGTCTGTGTTTTTT. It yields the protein CASSFQGSVFF.

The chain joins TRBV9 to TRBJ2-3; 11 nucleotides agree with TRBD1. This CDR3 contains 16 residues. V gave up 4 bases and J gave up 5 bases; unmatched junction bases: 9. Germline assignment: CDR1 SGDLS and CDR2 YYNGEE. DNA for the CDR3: TGTGCCAGCAGCTCAGGGACAGGGGGGTTCGGAGATACGCAGTATTTT. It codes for CASSSGTGGFGDTQYF.

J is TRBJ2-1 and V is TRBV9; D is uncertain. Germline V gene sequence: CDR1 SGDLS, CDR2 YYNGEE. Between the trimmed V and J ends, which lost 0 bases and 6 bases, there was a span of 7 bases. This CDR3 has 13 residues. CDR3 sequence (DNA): TGTGCCAGCAGCGTAGCAGCGTCCAATGAGCAGTTCTTC. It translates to CASSVAASNEQFF. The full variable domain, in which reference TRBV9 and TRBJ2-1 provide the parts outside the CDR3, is DSGVTQTPKHLITATGQRVTLRCSPRSGDLSVYWYQQSLDQGLQFLIQYYNGEERAKGNILERFSAQQFPDLHSELNLSSLELGDSALYFCASSVAASNEQFFGPGTRLTVL.

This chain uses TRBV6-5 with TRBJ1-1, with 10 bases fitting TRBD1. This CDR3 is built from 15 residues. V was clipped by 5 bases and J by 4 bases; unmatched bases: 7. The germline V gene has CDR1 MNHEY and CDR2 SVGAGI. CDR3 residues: CASSIRGTGVTEAFF. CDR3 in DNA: TGTGCCAGCAGTATCCGAGGGACAGGGGTCACTGAAGCTTTCTTT.

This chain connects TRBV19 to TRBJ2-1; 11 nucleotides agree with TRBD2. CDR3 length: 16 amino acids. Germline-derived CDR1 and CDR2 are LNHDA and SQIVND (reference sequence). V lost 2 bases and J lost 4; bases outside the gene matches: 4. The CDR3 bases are TGTGCCAGTAGTATAACTAGCGGGAGTATTTACAATGAGCAGTTCTTC. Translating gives CASSITSGSIYNEQFF.

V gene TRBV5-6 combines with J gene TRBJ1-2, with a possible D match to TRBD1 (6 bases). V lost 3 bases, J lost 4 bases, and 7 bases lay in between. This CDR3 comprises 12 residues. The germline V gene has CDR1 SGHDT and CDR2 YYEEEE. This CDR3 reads CASSSTGYGYTF. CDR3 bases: TGTGCCAGCAGCTCGACAGGCTATGGCTACACCTTC.

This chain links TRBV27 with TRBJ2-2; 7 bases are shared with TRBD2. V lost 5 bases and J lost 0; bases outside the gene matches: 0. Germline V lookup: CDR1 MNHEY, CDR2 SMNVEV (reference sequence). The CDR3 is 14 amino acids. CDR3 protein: CASSTSANTGELFF. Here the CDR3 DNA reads TGTGCCAGCAGTACTAGCGCGAACACCGGGGAGCTGTTTTTT.

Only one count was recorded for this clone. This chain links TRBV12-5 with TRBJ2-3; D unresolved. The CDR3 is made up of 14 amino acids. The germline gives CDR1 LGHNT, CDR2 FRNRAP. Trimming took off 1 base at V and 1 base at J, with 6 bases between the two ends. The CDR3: CASGLAGGTDTQYF. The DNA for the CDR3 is TGTGCTAGTGGTTTGGCCGGTGGCACAGATACGCAGTATTTT.

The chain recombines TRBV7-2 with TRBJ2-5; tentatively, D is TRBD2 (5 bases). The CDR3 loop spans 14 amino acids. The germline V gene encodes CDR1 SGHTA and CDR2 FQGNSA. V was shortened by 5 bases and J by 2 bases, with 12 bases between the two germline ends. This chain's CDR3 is CASSRGPNQETQYF. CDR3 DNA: TGTGCCAGCAGCCGGGGTCCAAATCAAGAGACCCAGTACTTC.

The CDR3 loop is CASSSGLAGASYNEQFF. The CDR3, as DNA: TGTGCCAGCAGCTCTGGACTAGCGGGAGCCTCCTACAATGAGCAGTTCTTC. The rearrangement joins TRBV5-8 to TRBJ2-1, with TRBD2 matching 13 bases. The CDR3 extends over 17 amino acids. The ends lost 3 bases at V and 0 bases at J; junction bases unmatched: 3. Germline CDR1 SGHTS, CDR2 YDEGEE.

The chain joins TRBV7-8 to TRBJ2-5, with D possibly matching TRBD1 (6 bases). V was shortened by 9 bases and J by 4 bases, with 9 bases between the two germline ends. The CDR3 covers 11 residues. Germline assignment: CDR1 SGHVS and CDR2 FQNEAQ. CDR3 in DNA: TGTGCCAGTGGGGACATAGAGACCCAGTACTTC. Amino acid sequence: CASGDIETQYF.

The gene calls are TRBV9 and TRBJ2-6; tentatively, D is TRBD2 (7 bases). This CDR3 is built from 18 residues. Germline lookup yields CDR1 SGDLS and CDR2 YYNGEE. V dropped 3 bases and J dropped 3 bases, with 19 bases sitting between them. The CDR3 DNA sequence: TGTGCCAGCAGCGGGGACTTGGGGGGGCTGGGTGGGGCCAACGTCCTGACTTTC. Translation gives CASSGDLGGLGGANVLTF.

Here the CDR3 reads CASSRTGWDGNTIYF. DNA for the CDR3: TGTGCCAGCAGCAGGACAGGGTGGGATGGAAACACCATATATTTT. The V gene is TRBV5-6, the J gene TRBJ1-3; 8 bases match TRBD1. Looked up from germline, CDR1 is SGHDT and CDR2 is YYEEEE. The CDR3 sequence is 15 residues long. V lost 4 bases to trimming and J lost 3 bases; unmatched junction nucleotides: 6.